A selection of T cell receptor beta chains follows, all from one sample in a study of blood T cell repertoires in COVID-19. The protocol was immunoSEQ multiplex PCR, while the TCRdb copy is restricted to in-frame clones and leaves out a portion. Here the sample spans around 150,000 clones, over 70% being singletons. Material: peripheral blood. Receptors originate from a man aged 55 to 70 with active or convalescent COVID-19. Each CDR3 is given with its conserved first and last residue. Fields, in order: CDR3 DNA, CDR3 protein, J gene, D gene, V gene, clone size. A D gene is named only where the DNA matches it firmly. Only part of the rows carry a size: once, few, many, or a class if the clone is expanded.

cdr3_nt: TGTGCTAGTGGTCTCCCGCTCGGCAATGAGCAGTTCTTC
cdr3_aa: CASGLPLGNEQFF
j_call: TRBJ2-1
d_call: .
v_call: TRBV12-5
clone_size: .

cdr3_nt: TGTGCCAGCAGCTCATTCGAGTTAGCGGGGGCATCTAGCACAGATACGCAGTATTTT
cdr3_aa: CASSSFELAGASSTDTQYF
j_call: TRBJ2-3
d_call: TRBD2
v_call: TRBV4-2
clone_size: .

cdr3_nt: TGTGCCAGCAGCAAGAACACTGAAGCTTTCTTT
cdr3_aa: CASSKNTEAFF
j_call: TRBJ1-1
d_call: .
v_call: TRBV12-3/TRBV12-4
clone_size: .

cdr3_nt: TGTGCCAGCAGTCCCCAATTTCCAGTATCACCCCTCCACTTT
cdr3_aa: CASSPQFPVSPLHF
j_call: TRBJ1-6
d_call: .
v_call: TRBV27
clone_size: .

cdr3_nt: TGTGCCAGCAGCCCGACGGGACAGGGGAGGGTCTATGGCTACACCTTC
cdr3_aa: CASSPTGQGRVYGYTF
j_call: TRBJ1-2
d_call: TRBD1
v_call: TRBV7-9
clone_size: few

cdr3_nt: TGTGCCAGCAGCGTAGCTGGCGGGACAGGGGTCTACGAGCAGTACTTC
cdr3_aa: CASSVAGGTGVYEQYF
j_call: TRBJ2-7
d_call: TRBD1
v_call: TRBV9
clone_size: .

cdr3_nt: TGTGCCAGCTCACCCGCGTCGGGCAATCAGCCCCAGCATTTT
cdr3_aa: CASSPASGNQPQHF
j_call: TRBJ1-5
d_call: .
v_call: TRBV18
clone_size: .

cdr3_nt: TGCAGCGTTTTGCGACAGGGGGTTTTTGAGAGTGCTTTCTTT
cdr3_aa: CSVLRQGVFESAFF
j_call: TRBJ1-1
d_call: TRBD1
v_call: TRBV29-1
clone_size: few

cdr3_nt: TGTGCCAGCAACCGTCTGGACAGGGACCGTGGCTACACCTTC
cdr3_aa: CASNRLDRDRGYTF
j_call: TRBJ1-2
d_call: TRBD1
v_call: TRBV14
clone_size: .

cdr3_nt: TGTGCCAGCAGTGCATTCCAGGGTTCCAGCAATCAGCCCCAGCATTTT
cdr3_aa: CASSAFQGSSNQPQHF
j_call: TRBJ1-5
d_call: .
v_call: TRBV28
clone_size: few

cdr3_nt: TGTGCCAGCAGCTTACCTCCGGGGGTAGAGCAGTACTTC
cdr3_aa: CASSLPPGVEQYF
j_call: TRBJ2-7
d_call: .
v_call: TRBV7-2
clone_size: .

cdr3_nt: TGCAGCGTTGAAGGGAGGGGGCCGGGACCCCAGCATTTT
cdr3_aa: CSVEGRGPGPQHF
j_call: TRBJ1-5
d_call: TRBD1
v_call: TRBV29-1
clone_size: .

cdr3_nt: TGTGCCACCAGTTCACAGAGCTACGAGCAGTACTTC
cdr3_aa: CATSSQSYEQYF
j_call: TRBJ2-7
d_call: .
v_call: TRBV24-1
clone_size: .

cdr3_nt: TGTGCCAGTAGTATCCCCAAGGGGGCTACCGGGGAGCTGTTTTTT
cdr3_aa: CASSIPKGATGELFF
j_call: TRBJ2-2
d_call: TRBD1
v_call: TRBV19
clone_size: .

cdr3_nt: TGTGCCAGCATTCTGACAGGGGGTGTCGGGGAGCTGTTTTTT
cdr3_aa: CASILTGGVGELFF
j_call: TRBJ2-2
d_call: TRBD1
v_call: TRBV6-6
clone_size: .

cdr3_nt: TGTGCAAGTCGCTTATCAAGGGGCAGGAGCCAAGAGACCCAGTACTTC
cdr3_aa: CASRLSRGRSQETQYF
j_call: TRBJ2-5
d_call: .
v_call: TRBV12-2
clone_size: .